The T cell receptor (beta chain) under discussion was sequenced for a study of CD8 T cells in ankylosing spondylitis. Study-wide findings and caveats: About 8 highly homologous variants made up a TCR beta motif, and this motif appeared characteristic of ankylosing spondylitis blood. In synovial fluid and blood from reactive arthritis, some motif variants were previously reported. Clones linked to disease, bearing a CD8+ phenotype, were relatively rare in peripheral blood.

This clonotype was picked up many times. Its antigen remains unidentified. CDR1 and CDR2 (germline): SQVTM, ANQGSEA. The CDR3 contains 15 residues. The V gene end was trimmed by 4 bases and the J gene end by 4 bases; junction bases not matched to a gene: 5. TCRdb independently ran MiXCR on the 5' RACE reads; one entry per CDR3 protein. The sample includes a few hundred thousand distinct CDR3 sequences, 9.5% to 12% of them seen just once. This receptor was identified in a male donor with ankylosing spondylitis or in good health (not recorded which). Sample: blood, either unsorted or a sorted T cell fraction (not recorded which). The V gene is TRBV29-1, the J gene TRBJ2-5; 14 bases match TRBD2. The CDR3, as DNA: TGCAGCGTTGTGGGGGGGACTAGCGGGAGAGAGACCCAGTACTTC. Translation: CSVVGGTSGRETQYF.